This TCR beta chain was sequenced during a study of beta chain features in type 1 diabetes. The trim removed 0 bases at V and 1 base at J, leaving 2 bases unmatched. This CDR3 region has 15 residues. The V gene's germline CDR1 is MNHEY and CDR2 SVGAGI. cDNA synthesis used the whole RNA isolate, giving expressed TCRB sequences. Measured with immunoSEQ multiplex PCR; TCRdb has only the in-frame clones, and not every one. This table has 300,000 to 400,000 clones, about 12% appearing once. This clone was counted between two and nine times. What it recognizes is unknown. Findings and caveats of the study: It was possible that PCR favored shorter templates, equally so in patients and controls. Patients with type 1 diabetes carried fewer insertions and had more deletions at their VDJ junctions.

This sequence originates from a man aged 18 to 29 in good health. Material for sequencing was naive CD4+ T cells from blood. The rearrangement joins TRBV6-5 to TRBJ2-5; 7 bases fit TRBD1. Written as DNA, the CDR3 is TGTGCCAGCAGTTACTCGGGACAGCGCCAAGAGACCCAGTACTTC. It encodes CASSYSGQRQETQYF.